A single TCR beta chain is shown here with its context. The germline V gene has CDR1 LGHNT and CDR2 FRNRAP. This CDR3 region has 19 residues. V was clipped by 5 bases and J by 4 bases, with 29 bases between them. These data come from a study of blood T cell repertoires in COVID-19. Study-level background: The cDNA or gDNA used as material had been derived from T cells, B-cell-depleted T cells, or PBMCs.

Clones were sequenced by immunoSEQ multiplex PCR, and TCRdb holds only the in-frame ones, with some missing. The data contain under 150,000 clones, approximately 86% of them singletons. Participants were aged roughly 18 to 100 years from 20 to 30 US areas. Participants' reported clinical history set cohort assignment. Resolution of symptoms, clearance, or two negative PCRs was present in recovered Cohort 3 donors. The chain carries TRBV12-5 and TRBJ1-1, with D maybe TRBD1 (5 bases). Sequencing was performed on PBMCs or T cells enriched from blood (not recorded which). The sequence came from a woman between 45 and 65 years old who had recovered from COVID-19. CDR3 sequence reads: CASGPWGTAGIGGSTEAFF. In DNA, the CDR3 is TGTGCTAGTGGTCCCTGGGGCACGGCGGGGATCGGTGGGAGCACTGAAGCTTTCTTT.